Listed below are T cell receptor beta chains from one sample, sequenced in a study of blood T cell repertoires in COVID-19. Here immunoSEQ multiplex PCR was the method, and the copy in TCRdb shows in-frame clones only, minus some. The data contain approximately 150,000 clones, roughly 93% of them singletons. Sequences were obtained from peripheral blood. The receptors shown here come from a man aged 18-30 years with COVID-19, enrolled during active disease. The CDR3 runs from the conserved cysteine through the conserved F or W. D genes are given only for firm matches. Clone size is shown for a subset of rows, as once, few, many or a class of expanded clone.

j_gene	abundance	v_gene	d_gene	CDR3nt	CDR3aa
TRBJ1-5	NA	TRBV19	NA	TGTGCCAGTAGTAAGAACCCCGGGGGCAATCAGCCCCAGCATTTT	CASSKNPGGNQPQHF
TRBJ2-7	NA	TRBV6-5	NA	TGTGCCAGCAGGGCGACAGGAGGCTCCTACGAGCAGTACTTC	CASRATGGSYEQYF
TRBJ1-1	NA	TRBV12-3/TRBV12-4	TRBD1	TGTGCCAGCAGGGGGACAGGGGCGGAAGCTTTCTTT	CASRGTGAEAFF
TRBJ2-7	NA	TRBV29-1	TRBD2	TGCAGCGTTGAAGTGGGGACTAGGCCCCTCGAGCAGTACTTC	CSVEVGTRPLEQYF
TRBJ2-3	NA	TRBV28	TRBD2	TGTGCCAGCAGTTCCCCCATTTTTCAGCGGGAGGATTCTGTGTATACGCAGTATTTT	CASSSPIFQREDSVYTQYF
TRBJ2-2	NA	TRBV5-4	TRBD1	TGTGCCAGCAGCTTGGCGGACAGGGGATGGCCCGGGGAGCTGTTTTTT	CASSLADRGWPGELFF
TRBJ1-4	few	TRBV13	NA	TGTGCCAGCAGCTACGGACAGTCAACTAATGAAAAACTGTTTTTT	CASSYGQSTNEKLFF
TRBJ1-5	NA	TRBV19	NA	TGTGCCAGTAGCATTCAGGGAGGCGCCAATCAGCCCCAGCATTTT	CASSIQGGANQPQHF
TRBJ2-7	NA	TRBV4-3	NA	TGCGCCAGCAGCCAAGGGAGCTCCTACGAGCAGTACTTC	CASSQGSSYEQYF
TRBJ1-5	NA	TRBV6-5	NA	TGTGCCAGCAGAGGGGGATTCAGCCAGCCCCAGCATTTT	CASRGGFSQPQHF
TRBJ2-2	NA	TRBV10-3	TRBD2	TGTGCCATCAGGGCCCAGCGGGAGTTGGACACCGGGGAGCTGTTTTTT	CAIRAQRELDTGELFF
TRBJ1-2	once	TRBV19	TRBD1	TGTGCCAGTAGTCCAGGGGGATCTAACTATGGCTACACCTTC	CASSPGGSNYGYTF
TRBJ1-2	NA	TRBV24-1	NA	TGTGCCACCAACGGGGTCGGTGGCTACACCTTC	CATNGVGGYTF
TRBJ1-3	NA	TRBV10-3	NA	TGTGCCATCAGTAGGTCCTCCCGGGAGGGAAACACCATATATTTT	CAISRSSREGNTIYF
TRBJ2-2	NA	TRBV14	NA	TGTGCCAGCAGCCAAGATGGGCTACGGGACTGGGCCGGGGAGCTGTTTTTT	CASSQDGLRDWAGELFF
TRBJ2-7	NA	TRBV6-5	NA	TGTGCCAGCAGTTACTCCAAGAGGGCCTCCTACGAGCAGTACTTC	CASSYSKRASYEQYF
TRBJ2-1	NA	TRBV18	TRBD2	TGTGCCAGCTCACCAGCCAGCGGGAAGGTTGATGAGCAGTTCTTC	CASSPASGKVDEQFF
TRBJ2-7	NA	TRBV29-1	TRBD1	TGCAGCGTTGAGTCGCAGGGGGCTAACTACGAGCAGTACTTC	CSVESQGANYEQYF
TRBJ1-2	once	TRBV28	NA	TGTGCCAGCAGAAAAGAAGTCCCGGGAAGGGACTATGGCTACACCTTC	CASRKEVPGRDYGYTF
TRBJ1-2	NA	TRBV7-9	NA	TGTGCCAGCGGGGGGGGTAACACCGCCTATGGCTACACCTTC	CASGGGNTAYGYTF
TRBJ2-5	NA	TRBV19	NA	TGTGCCAGTAGACGCAGGGGAGAGACCCAGTACTTC	CASRRRGETQYF
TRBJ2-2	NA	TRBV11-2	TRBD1	TGTGCCAGCAGCTCCGGGACAGGGGCTAACACCGGGGAGCTGTTTTTT	CASSSGTGANTGELFF
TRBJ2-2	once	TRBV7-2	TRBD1	TGTGCCAGCAGCCCGGGACAGGGGACCGGGGAGCTGTTTTTT	CASSPGQGTGELFF
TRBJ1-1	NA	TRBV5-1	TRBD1	TGCGCCAGCAGCTCCCGGACAGGGGGCGACCTGAACACTGAAGCTTTCTTT	CASSSRTGGDLNTEAFF
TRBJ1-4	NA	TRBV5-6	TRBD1	TGTGCCAGCAGCTTCGGAACAGGGGTTGAAAAACTGCTTTTT	CASSFGTGVEKLLF
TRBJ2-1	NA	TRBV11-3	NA	TGTGCCAGCAGCTTGGGGGGAATTTCCTACAATGAGCAGTTCTTC	CASSLGGISYNEQFF
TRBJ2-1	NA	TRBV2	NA	TGTGCCAGCAGGCCCGGCAATGAGCAGTTCTTC	CASRPGNEQFF
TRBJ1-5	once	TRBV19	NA	TGTGCCAGTAGTCGAACCAGGGGAAACAATCAGCCCCAGCATTTT	CASSRTRGNNQPQHF
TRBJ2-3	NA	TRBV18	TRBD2	TGTGCCAGCTCACCATTTAGCGGGAGGGCCGCAGATACGCAGTATTTT	CASSPFSGRAADTQYF
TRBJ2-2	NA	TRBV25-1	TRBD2	TGTGCCAGCAGTGACTCCGGGGGGTCGAACACCGGGGAGCTGTTTTTT	CASSDSGGSNTGELFF
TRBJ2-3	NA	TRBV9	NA	TGTGCCAGCAGCGTAGAGGGGTCCACAGATACGCAGTATTTT	CASSVEGSTDTQYF
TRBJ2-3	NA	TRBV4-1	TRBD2	TGCGCCAGCAGCCAACCAACTAGCGGGAGCACAGATACGCAGTATTTT	CASSQPTSGSTDTQYF
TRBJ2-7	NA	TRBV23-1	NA	TGCGCCAGCAGTCCCGCCGGGACATCGAGCTCCTACGAGCAGTACTTC	CASSPAGTSSSYEQYF
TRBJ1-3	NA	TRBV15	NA	TGTGCCACCAGCTTAGGGGGAACACGGGGAAACACCATATATTTT	CATSLGGTRGNTIYF
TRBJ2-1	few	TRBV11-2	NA	TGTGCCAGCAGCTTTGCTTCGGGGGATCTCGACAATGAGCAGTTCTTC	CASSFASGDLDNEQFF
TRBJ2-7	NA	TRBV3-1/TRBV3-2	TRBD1	TGTGCCAGCAGCCGGGGGCGAAGGGACAGGTTCCACGAGCAGTACTTC	CASSRGRRDRFHEQYF
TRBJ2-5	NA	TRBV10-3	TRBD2	TGTGCCATCAGACCGGGACTAGCGGGACGAGAGACCCAGTACTTC	CAIRPGLAGRETQYF
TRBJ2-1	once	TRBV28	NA	TGTGCCAGCCGCCGGTGGACTCCGACTTACAATGAGCAGTTCTTC	CASRRWTPTYNEQFF
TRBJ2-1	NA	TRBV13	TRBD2	TGTGCCAGCAGCCTGGGACTAGCGGGCTTATACAATGAGCAGTTCTTC	CASSLGLAGLYNEQFF
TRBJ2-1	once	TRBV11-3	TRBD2	TGTGCCAGCAGCTTAGGGGCCGGTGGAGGCCGGGGGGGCAATGAGCAGTTCTTC	CASSLGAGGGRGGNEQFF
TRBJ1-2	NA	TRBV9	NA	TGTGCCAGCAGCGTAGCTGGGGGGGTCGGAGGCTACACCTTC	CASSVAGGVGGYTF
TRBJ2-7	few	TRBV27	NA	TGTGCCAGCAGTTTCTCGTTCGGGGGAAACAACTACGAGCAGTACTTC	CASSFSFGGNNYEQYF
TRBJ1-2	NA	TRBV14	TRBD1	TGTGCCAGCAGCCAGGACAGGGGACCTGAAACGTTCTATGGCTACACCTTC	CASSQDRGPETFYGYTF
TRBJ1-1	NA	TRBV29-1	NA	TGCAGCGTTGGCTCAGATGCTTTCTTT	CSVGSDAFF